These T cell receptor beta chains were read from a single sample in a study of cytomegalovirus exposure and HLA in healthy donors. Assay used: immunoSEQ multiplex PCR; TCRdb lists only in-frame clones, some missing. The sample lists approximately 250,000 clones, roughly 78% seen once, with approximately 0.49% in the top ten. Source material: PBMCs. These receptors came from a boy younger than 18 in good health and CMV-seronegative. Both conserved end residues are part of each CDR3. D genes are given only for firm matches. Only some rows state a clone size, as once, few, many or a class for expanded clones.

-	TRBV4-1	TRBJ2-5	-	TGCGCCAGCAGCCAAGAACCCGACAGATTTCAAGGGGCCCAGTACTTC	CASSQEPDRFQGAQYF
TRBD2	TRBV5-1	TRBJ2-5	-	TGCGCCAGCAGCTTGAGGGGACTAGCGGGGCCGGCGGAGACCCAGTACTTC	CASSLRGLAGPAETQYF
TRBD2	TRBV30	TRBJ2-3	-	TGTGCCTGGAGTGGCCGTGGTATAGCGGGGGGCCCCACAGATACGCAGTATTTT	CAWSGRGIAGGPTDTQYF
TRBD1	TRBV25-1	TRBJ1-4	few	TGTGCCAGCAGTGGAGCCGGGACAGGGGGTGAAAAACTGTTTTTT	CASSGAGTGGEKLFF
-	TRBV30	TRBJ1-2	-	TGTGCCTGGAGTGAGCCCCTTAAACACTATGGCTACACCTTC	CAWSEPLKHYGYTF
-	TRBV11-3	TRBJ1-2	-	TGTGCCAGCAGCCAGGACAGCGCGTTTTCAGGCTACACCTTC	CASSQDSAFSGYTF
-	TRBV4-2	TRBJ1-2	-	TGTGCCAGCAGCCAAGCCCTCGATGGGGACTACTATGGCTACACCTTC	CASSQALDGDYYGYTF
TRBD1	TRBV7-8	TRBJ2-5	-	TGTGCCAGCAGCTGGGACAGACAAGAGACCCAGTACTTC	CASSWDRQETQYF
-	TRBV6-1	TRBJ1-1	few	TGTGCCAGCAGTGAAGGACAGGAGAACACTGAAGCTTTCTTT	CASSEGQENTEAFF
-	TRBV2	TRBJ1-2	few	TGTGCCAGCAGTCCAGAGGCCTATGGCTACACCTTC	CASSPEAYGYTF
-	TRBV19	TRBJ2-2	-	TGTGCCAGTAGTAACGGACTCACGTCCGGGGAGCTGTTTTTT	CASSNGLTSGELFF
-	TRBV6-5	TRBJ2-7	-	-	CASSSSGQGGEQYF
-	TRBV5-4	TRBJ2-4	few	TGTGCCAGCAGCTTGGGGGGAGTTTGGACAGCCAAAAACATTCAGTACTTC	CASSLGGVWTAKNIQYF
-	TRBV30	TRBJ2-5	-	TGTGCCTGGGGGGGAGGAGAAGGTGAGACCCAGTACTTC	CAWGGGEGETQYF
TRBD2	TRBV6-5	TRBJ2-7	-	TGTGCCAGCACTCCGGGACTAGCGATAGAGGACGAGCAGTACTTC	CASTPGLAIEDEQYF
-	TRBV11-3	TRBJ2-7	-	TGTGCCAGCAGCCCAGAGGTAGAAAGCTACGAGCAGTACTTC	CASSPEVESYEQYF
-	TRBV6-4	TRBJ2-1	once	TGTGCCAGCAGTGACGGCGGACAGACCTACAATGAGCAGTTCTTC	CASSDGGQTYNEQFF
-	TRBV10-3	TRBJ1-1	-	TGTGCCATGACCAAGGGGGAAACTGAAGCTTTCTTT	CAMTKGETEAFF
TRBD1	TRBV6-5	TRBJ2-7	-	TGTGCCAGCAGTTACTCTAGACAGGGGTCCTACGAGCAGTACTTC	CASSYSRQGSYEQYF
TRBD1	TRBV4-2	TRBJ2-3	-	TGTGCCAGCAGCGAATACCGGGACAGGGTACCAGATACGCAGTATTTT	CASSEYRDRVPDTQYF
-	TRBV25-1	TRBJ2-1	-	TGTGCCAGCAGTGGTGGCCAGGGGCTTGAGCAGTTCTTC	CASSGGQGLEQFF
-	TRBV11-3	TRBJ1-6	-	TGTGCCAGCACGGGGGGCGGAGGAGTCAATAATTCACCCCTCCACTTT	CASTGGGGVNNSPLHF
TRBD1	TRBV7-9	TRBJ2-2	once	TGTGCCAGCAGCTTAAGGAGGGACAGGGGGACCGGGGAGCTGTTTTTT	CASSLRRDRGTGELFF
TRBD2	TRBV5-1	TRBJ2-1	-	TGCGCCAGCAGCTTGGGGGGTAGCGGGGGCCACAATGAGCAGTTCTTC	CASSLGGSGGHNEQFF
-	TRBV6-1	TRBJ1-2	-	TGTGCCAGCCTGCGGGTTTTGGGAGCTAACTATGGCTACACCTTC	CASLRVLGANYGYTF
TRBD1	TRBV19	TRBJ2-7	-	TGTGCCAGTAGTAATCCGGGACAGGGTGGAGGCGAGCAGTACTTC	CASSNPGQGGGEQYF
-	TRBV5-1	TRBJ1-1	-	TGCGCCAGCAGCTTAGGGGGAGCCGGTGAAGCTTTCTTT	CASSLGGAGEAFF
-	TRBV30	TRBJ1-5	-	TGTGCCTGGAGTGTTCGAACAGGGAGCAATCAGCCCCAGCATTTT	CAWSVRTGSNQPQHF
-	TRBV5-6	TRBJ1-2	-	TGTGCCAGCAGCTTGGGACAGTCTAACTATGGCTACACCTTC	CASSLGQSNYGYTF